This record concerns one TCR beta chain sequence. The data belong to a study of shared clonotypes between healthy human individuals. Study-wide background: Ranging from 18 to 49 in age, donors were a couple of women and a few men. Each donor's CD4 naive and CD4 memory cells filled three plates apiece, CD8 naive two, and CD8 memory one.

Each subset's genomic DNA was split evenly across several immunoSEQ plates. Clones were read by immunoSEQ multiplex PCR, and TCRdb kept only the in-frame ones, dropping some. The sample lists 500,000 to 700,000 clones; approximately 95% were seen once. It was CD45RO-negative cells, positively selected for CCR7, that made up naive CD8 cells, with terminally differentiated effector memory CD45RA+ cells excluded. The donor population consisted of healthy HIV-negative adults with no recent acute infections or vaccinations. Sample: naive CD8+ T cells sorted from blood. The receptor was derived from a woman in her twenties or thirties in good health.

CDR3 sequence reads: CASSARAGVGYEQYF. The CDR3 nucleotides are TGTGCCAGCAGCGCCCGAGCGGGAGTTGGTTACGAGCAGTACTTC. The chain employs TRBV9 and TRBJ2-7, with 8 positions matching TRBD2. The V gene's germline CDR1 is SGDLS and CDR2 YYNGEE. The V and J ends lost 3 bases and 4 bases, in that order; junction bases with no gene match: 9. CDR3 size: 15 residues.